These 16 T cell receptor beta chains were all obtained from the same sample, sequenced in a study of human T cells and chemical hapten exposure. The sample's time point: pre-sensitization, week 0. The treatment was: therapeutic diphenylcyclopropenone sensitization with weekly scalp DPC. TCRdb used MiXCR to reprocess the RACE reads, holding one entry per CDR3 protein. This table holds 270,000 or so distinct CDR3 sequences, approximately 7.5% found once. The material sequenced was whole blood, taken in connection with sensitization to the hapten diphenylcyclopropenone (DPC). The source of these receptors is a man aged 18 to 30 with alopecia areata. Some clones in this sample may be carry-over from other donors' samples.

This clonotype has more than one count but fewer than ten. V gene TRBV5-1 combines with J gene TRBJ2-1; 7 positions agree with TRBD1. This CDR3 is 13 amino acids long. Germline lookup yields CDR1 SGHRS and CDR2 YFSETQ. V shed 4 bases and J 5 bases; nucleotides not matched to a gene: 3. In nucleotides, the CDR3 is TGCGCCAGCAGCAGGGACAGACACAATGAGCAGTTCTTC. Protein product: CASSRDRHNEQFF.

This chain joins TRBV11-2 and TRBJ2-1; perhaps TRBD1 as D (6 bases). Trimming removed 5 bases at V and 9 bases at J, with 17 bases between. This CDR3 has 14 amino acids. Germline CDR1 is SGHAT and CDR2 is FQNNGV. The CDR3 here is CASSTLTGFAEQFF. Written as DNA, the CDR3 is TGTGCCAGCAGCACACTTACAGGGTTTGCTGAGCAGTTCTTC.

The rearrangement links TRBV7-6 to TRBJ1-5, with unresolved D. The ends were cut back, 4 bases at V and 4 bases at J, with 14 bases in the middle. CDR1 and CDR2 (germline): SGHVS, FNYEAQ. The CDR3 is 15 residues long. CDR3 sequence (DNA): TGTGCCAGCAGCTCCCTCTTAGGTCGTAATCAGCCCCAGCATTTT. Translating it yields CASSSLLGRNQPQHF.

The CDR3 coding sequence is TGCGCCAGCAGCCAAGACGTCCGGGGAAACACCGGGGAGCTGTTTTTT. This codes for CASSQDVRGNTGELFF. V usage is TRBV4-3 and J usage is TRBJ2-2; TRBD2 is a possible D gene (5 bases). This CDR3 has 16 amino acids. Trimming pared 0 bases from V and 2 bases from J, leaving 10 bases between. CDR1 and CDR2 from the germline V gene are LGHNA and YSLEER.

Concerning this clonotype itself: One base away lies a much larger clone, so this may be a sequencing read error. The rearrangement joins TRBV11-2 to TRBJ2-4; perhaps TRBD1 as D (6 bases). Germline V CDR1 and CDR2: SGHAT, FQNNGV. With 6 bases removed from V and 8 bases from J, the gap between germline ends came to 20 bases. The length of the CDR3 is 15 residues. The CDR3 reads CASRRLRGSEYIQYF. CDR3 sequence (DNA): TGTGCCAGCAGGCGGTTAAGGGGGTCGGAGTACATTCAGTACTTC. The full variable domain, its missing parts supplied by reference TRBV11-2 and TRBJ2-4, is EAGVAQSPRYKIIEKRQSVAFWCNPISGHATLYWYQQILGQGPKLLIQFQNNGVVDDSQLPKDRFSAERLKGVDSTLKIQPAKLEDSAVYLCASRRLRGSEYIQYFGAGTRLSVL.

This chain connects TRBV27 to TRBJ1-1, with 8 nucleotides matching TRBD1. Germline values: CDR1 MNHEY, CDR2 SMNVEV (reference sequence). The CDR3 is 14 residues long. Unmatched junction bases numbered 8, after V lost 0 bases and J lost 11 bases. The CDR3 DNA reads TGTGCCAGCAGTTTATCCCCCCGGACAGGGCAGGCTTTCTTT. Translating it yields CASSLSPRTGQAFF.

This clonotype showed up many times. This chain connects TRBV7-9 to TRBJ1-1, with TRBD1 matching 7 bases. V lost 6 bases and J lost 6; bases outside the gene matches: 1. The CDR3 runs to 11 residues. CDR1 and CDR2 (germline): SEHNR, FQNEAQ (reference sequence). The CDR3 nucleotides read TGTGCCAGCAGTACAGGGGCTGAAGCTTTCTTT. As protein: CASSTGAEAFF.

At least ten counts were recorded for this clonotype. The chain is built from TRBV20-1 and TRBJ2-7; D is uncertain. The CDR3 spans 12 residues. Trimming took 6 bases from V and 3 from J, leaving 12 bases between them. Germline V lookup: CDR1 DFQATT, CDR2 SNEGSKA (reference sequence). CDR3 nucleotide sequence: TGCAGTGCGGACGACTCCAACTACGAGCAGTACTTC. Its protein product is CSADDSNYEQYF.

The chain links TRBV12-3 or TRBV12-4 to TRBJ2-7; 9 nucleotides match TRBD1. The CDR3 extends over 16 amino acids. V shed 4 bases, J shed 2 bases, and the junction held 9 bases outside the gene matches. The CDR3 loop reads CASSWGTGSVPYEQYF. CDR3 nucleotide sequence: TGTGCCAGCAGTTGGGGGACAGGGAGTGTGCCCTACGAGCAGTACTTC.

The genes are TRBV4-1 and TRBJ1-5, with D perhaps TRBD1 (6 bases). This CDR3 spans 15 amino acids. V lost 6 bases and J 5 bases, leaving 17 bases between the germline ends. Germline V gives CDR1 MGHRA, CDR2 YSYEKL. The CDR3 DNA is TGCGCCAGCAGTTTCGGGGGGGCAGGCTATCAGCCCCAGCATTTT. Its protein product is CASSFGGAGYQPQHF.

This clonotype came up a few times. The chain recombines TRBV7-2 with TRBJ2-2; 10 bases agree with TRBD1. The germline CDR1 and CDR2 sequences are SGHTA and FQGNSA. The V and J ends lost 6 bases and 5 bases, in that order; junction bases with no gene match: 6. The CDR3 has 15 amino acids. Here the CDR3 reads CASSRDRGGTGELFF. CDR3 in DNA: TGTGCCAGCAGTCGGGACAGGGGCGGGACCGGGGAGCTGTTTTTT.

The sample holds many counts of this clonotype. This rearrangement joins TRBV4-1 to TRBJ2-7, with no clear D. The ends were cut back, 0 bases at V and 3 bases at J, with 6 bases in the middle. CDR1 MGHRA and CDR2 YSYEKL come from the germline V gene. The CDR3 is made up of 13 amino acids. DNA for the CDR3: TGCGCCAGCAGCCAAGAGTACGGCTACGAGCAGTACTTC. Translating it yields CASSQEYGYEQYF.

The rearrangement uses TRBV9 and TRBJ2-2; perhaps TRBD1 as D (5 bases). Trimming stripped 3 bases from V and 0 bases from J, with 9 bases between. Germline-derived CDR1 and CDR2 are SGDLS and YYNGEE. CDR3 length: 15 amino acids. The CDR3 sequence: CASSATGTNTGELFF. The CDR3 DNA follows: TGTGCCAGCAGCGCTACAGGAACGAACACCGGGGAGCTGTTTTTT.

This clonotype came up a few times. The CDR3, as DNA: TGCGCCAGCAGCCAAGATTTGTGGGGCGCAGATACGCAGTATTTT. It codes for CASSQDLWGADTQYF. The V call is TRBV4-3, the J call TRBJ2-3; weak D call: TRBD1 (5 bases). Trimming shortened V by 0 bases and J by 4 bases, and 11 bases separated the two germline ends. The CDR3 is made up of 15 amino acids. Germline assignment: CDR1 LGHNA and CDR2 YSLEER.

This clonotype has just a few counts. This chain links TRBV14 with TRBJ1-1, with D hard to call. The CDR3 consists of 12 residues. The V and J ends lost 5 bases and 11 bases respectively, with 15 bases between them. Germline values: CDR1 SGHDN, CDR2 FVKESK. The CDR3 sequence is CASSNLQVVAFF. In DNA form, the CDR3 reads TGTGCCAGCAGCAACCTTCAGGTAGTTGCTTTCTTT.

This clonotype was seen more than once but under ten times. The chain couples TRBV12-3 or TRBV12-4 to TRBJ1-2; possibly TRBD1 for D (5 bases). The CDR3 runs 12 residues. V was pared by 9 bases and J by 7 bases, with 15 bases between. CDR3 region: CASGATRVGYTF. For the CDR3, the DNA is TGTGCCAGTGGGGCTACGCGGGTTGGCTACACCTTC.